Below are 8 T cell receptor beta chains sequenced from a single sample in a study of T cell changes during pregnancy in multiple sclerosis. The repertoire was sequenced with immunoSEQ multiplex PCR; TCRdb's copy has only in-frame clones and lacks some. This table has about 110,000 clones, about 90% appearing once. The sequencing used peripheral blood, collected before pregnancy. The receptors come from a female donor with multiple sclerosis, enrolled in a pregnancy study.

The genes are TRBV7-8 and TRBJ2-5, with 10 bases aligning to TRBD1. The J segment lost 5 bases and the V segment lost 2 bases, leaving 17 bases of the junction unmatched. The V gene's germline CDR1 is SGHVS and CDR2 FQNEAQ. The CDR3 is made up of 19 amino acids. The DNA of the CDR3 is TGTGCCAGCAGCTTAATTACGCTCCACCGGGGACAGGGGAAGGAGACCCAGTACTTC. It codes for CASSLITLHRGQGKETQYF.

The DNA of the CDR3 is TGTGCCAGCAGCGTAGATTGGGGGGCTGGAAACACCATATATTTT. Its translation: CASSVDWGAGNTIYF. The chain combines TRBV9 with TRBJ1-3; maybe TRBD1 (5 bases). V lost 0 bases and J lost 2, with 9 bases in between. This CDR3 has 15 residues. Germline V gene lookup returns CDR1 SGDLS and CDR2 YYNGEE.

DNA of the CDR3: TGTGCCAGCAGTGGGAGGGACCCGGGACGGAAGAACACTGAAGCTTTCTTT. As protein: CASSGRDPGRKNTEAFF. This chain joins TRBV6-1 and TRBJ1-1, with D possibly being TRBD1 (5 bases). The V gene's germline CDR1 is MNHNS and CDR2 SASEGT. The CDR3 has 17 amino acids. Deletions cut 4 bases from V and 1 base from J, with 19 bases between.

The chain carries TRBV9 and TRBJ1-3, with a weak D call TRBD1 (6 bases). Germline lookup yields CDR1 SGDLS and CDR2 YYNGEE. V dropped 4 bases and J dropped 5 bases, with 13 bases sitting between them. CDR3 length equals 14 residues. CDR3 sequence: CASSQKQGRNTIYF. CDR3 bases: TGTGCCAGCAGCCAAAAACAGGGAAGAAACACCATATATTTT.

The chain couples TRBV13 to TRBJ2-2, with 12 bases aligning to TRBD2. J lost 6 bases, V lost 5 bases, and 10 bases had no gene match. The CDR3 is made up of 17 amino acids. Germline assignment: CDR1 PRHDT and CDR2 FYEKMQ (reference sequence). CDR3 loop: CASSATTSGGRAGELFF. Here the CDR3 DNA reads TGTGCCAGCAGCGCAACCACTAGCGGGGGGCGGGCCGGGGAGCTGTTTTTT. Full variable domain (rest looked up from reference TRBV13 and TRBJ2-2): AAGVIQSPRHLIKEKRETATLKCYPIPRHDTVYWYQQGPGQDPQFLISFYEKMQSDKGSIPDRFSAQQFSDYHSELNMSSLELGDSALYFCASSATTSGGRAGELFFGEGSRLTVL.

The chain combines TRBV7-3 with TRBJ2-3, with D maybe TRBD1 (5 bases). Germline CDR1 and CDR2: SGHTA and FQGTGA. The V end was cut by 2 bases, the J end by 0 bases, with 18 bases between. The CDR3 runs 18 residues. CDR3 sequence: CASSLRGGATRSTDTQYF. The CDR3 DNA follows: TGTGCCAGCAGCTTACGAGGTGGGGCTACCCGTAGCACAGATACGCAGTATTTT.

The V call is TRBV5-6, the J call TRBJ2-5, with D perhaps matching TRBD1 (5 bases). The CDR3 length is 12 residues. Looked up from germline, CDR1 is SGHDT and CDR2 is YYEEEE. The V end was cut by 4 bases, the J end by 10 bases, with 14 bases between. The CDR3 protein is CASSDKWGHQYF. The CDR3 bases are TGTGCCAGCAGCGACAAGTGGGGCCACCAGTACTTC.

This clone was found once. The genes are TRBV28 and TRBJ2-5, with 7 positions matching TRBD1. Germline assignment: CDR1 MDHEN and CDR2 SYDVKM. This CDR3 has 14 amino acids. Trimming at V came to 5 bases and at J to 5 bases, leaving 8 bases not matched to a gene. The DNA for the CDR3 is TGTGCCAGCAGTATATTACAGGGGTGGGAGACCCAGTACTTC. Amino acid sequence: CASSILQGWETQYF.